The next 17 T cell receptor beta chains were all read from a single sample in a study of Ad26.COV2.S vaccination and SARS-CoV-2 variants. Documented treatment: some 20 received Ad26.COV2.S at low or high dose, single or two shots; five or six received placebo; per-sample allocation not given. At day 63 after the first vaccine or placebo injection, samples were drawn. The protocol was immunoSEQ multiplex PCR, while the TCRdb copy is restricted to in-frame clones and leaves out a portion. The table records hundreds of thousands of clones, roughly 89% of them present only once. The source was peripheral blood, collected in a trial of Ad26.COV2.S vaccine versus placebo. The receptor set was obtained from a person aged 18-65 years who received the Ad26.COV2.S COVID-19 vaccine or a placebo.

The chain uses TRBV6-2 or TRBV6-3 and TRBJ1-5, with a possible D match to TRBD1 (6 bases). With 4 bases removed from V and 5 bases from J, the gap between germline ends came to 12 bases. CDR1 MNHEY and CDR2 SVGEGT come from the germline V gene. This CDR3 is built from 14 residues. This CDR3 is CASSSLGADQPQHF. As DNA, the CDR3 is TGTGCCAGCAGTTCTTTGGGGGCTGATCAGCCCCAGCATTTT.

The rearrangement uses TRBV29-1 and TRBJ1-2, with D perhaps matching TRBD1 (5 bases). This CDR3 is built from 11 residues. Per germline, CDR1 SQVTM and CDR2 ANQGSEA. The V and J ends lost 7 bases and 4 bases respectively, with 10 bases between them. The CDR3 DNA reads TGCAGCGCCACGGGGGGCTATGGCTACACCTTC. Translation gives CSATGGYGYTF.

V is TRBV18 and J is TRBJ2-5; D tentatively fits TRBD1 or TRBD2 (6 bases each). CDR1 is KGHSH and CDR2 is LQKENI in the germline V gene. This CDR3 has 14 amino acids. V was cut by 5 bases and J by 0 bases, with 10 bases left in between. CDR3 in DNA: TGTGCCAGCTCAAGGGGGGCGTACCAAGAGACCCAGTACTTC. It yields the protein CASSRGAYQETQYF.

The J gene is TRBJ2-7, the V gene TRBV1. TRBV1 constitutes a pseudogene. This CDR3 has 11 amino acids. CDR3 sequence: CTSSQVGEQYV. The CDR3 nucleotides read TGCACCAGCAGCCAGGTCGGAGAGCAGTACGTC.

J is TRBJ2-1 and V is TRBV9, with D perhaps TRBD1 (5 bases). Trimming took 3 bases from V and 9 from J, leaving 16 bases between them. Germline lookup yields CDR1 SGDLS and CDR2 YYNGEE. CDR3 length: 14 amino acids. The CDR3 loop is CASSALGAGFEQFF. The DNA of the CDR3 is TGTGCCAGCAGCGCCCTAGGGGCAGGCTTTGAGCAGTTCTTC.

The chain links TRBV7-8 to TRBJ2-3, with 7 bases matching TRBD2. The CDR3 spans 16 residues. CDR1 is SGHVS and CDR2 is FQNEAQ in the germline V gene. Trimming took 5 bases from V and 6 from J; bases not matched to a gene: 14. DNA of the CDR3: TGTGCCAGCAGCCTCCTGGGGAGCGGGACCCCGGATACGCAGTATTTT. This encodes CASSLLGSGTPDTQYF.

Only one count was recorded for this clone. The chain is built from TRBV12-3 or TRBV12-4 and TRBJ2-3; D is uncertain. V was trimmed by 3 bases and J by 10 bases, leaving 14 bases between them. The CDR3 covers 13 residues. This chain's CDR3 is CASSFATEDPQYF. The CDR3 region has the DNA TGTGCCAGCAGTTTTGCCACAGAGGACCCGCAGTATTTT.

This chain joins TRBV2 and TRBJ1-1; D gene unclear. CDR1 and CDR2 from the germline V gene are SNHLY and FYNNEI. V was clipped by 4 bases and J by 10 bases, with 16 bases between them. The CDR3 length is 13 residues. CDR3 DNA: TGTGCCAGCAGTGGGGTGGGTCCCACGGGAGCTTTCTTT. Translation gives CASSGVGPTGAFF.

The rearrangement uses TRBV7-9 and TRBJ2-3; D uncertain. CDR1 SEHNR and CDR2 FQNEAQ come from the germline V gene (reference sequence). This CDR3 has 12 amino acids. V lost 7 bases and J 2 bases, leaving 7 bases between the germline ends. CDR3 sequence (DNA): TGTGCCAGCATGCGGACCACAGATACGCAGTATTTT. It yields the protein CASMRTTDTQYF.

CDR3 sequence reads: CASSFQGTYNEQFF. CDR3 in DNA: TGTGCCAGCAGCTTTCAAGGGACCTACAATGAGCAGTTCTTC. The V gene is TRBV7-3, the J gene TRBJ2-1; D is undetermined. With 3 bases removed from V and 2 bases from J, the gap between germline ends came to 8 bases. This CDR3 has 14 residues. Germline assignment: CDR1 SGHTA and CDR2 FQGTGA.

This rearrangement joins TRBV25-1 to TRBJ2-3; 10 bases fit TRBD1. Germline CDR1 and CDR2: MGHDK and SYGVNS. Trimming at V came to 1 base and at J to 3 bases, leaving 7 bases not matched to a gene. This CDR3 has 17 amino acids. CDR3 amino acids: CASSESKGGQGTDTQYF. The CDR3 DNA reads as TGTGCCAGCAGTGAATCGAAGGGGGGACAGGGGACAGATACGCAGTATTTT.

The gene calls are TRBV19 and TRBJ2-7; TRBD2 might be the D (5 bases). This CDR3 has 16 residues. Per the germline V gene, CDR1 is LNHDA and CDR2 is SQIVND (reference sequence). Trimming removed 0 bases from V and 0 bases from J, with 12 bases in between. CDR3 nucleotides: TGTGCCAGTAGTATAGATGTAGAAGAGGGCTCCTACGAGCAGTACTTC. Translation: CASSIDVEEGSYEQYF.

The chain links TRBV27 to TRBJ2-7; D gene unclear. The CDR3 is 13 residues long. The V end lost 2 bases, the J end lost 1 base, and 6 bases lay between the germline ends. Germline V gene data show CDR1 as MNHEY and CDR2 as SMNVEV (reference sequence). For the CDR3, the DNA is TGTGCCAGCAGTTTAGCCCTATCCTACGAGCAGTACTTC. Translated: CASSLALSYEQYF.

This chain connects TRBV6-5 to TRBJ1-1; 11 bases agree with TRBD1. This CDR3 has 16 residues. Germline assignment: CDR1 MNHEY and CDR2 SVGAGI. V lost 4 bases and J lost 4; bases outside the gene matches: 8. CDR3 residues: CASSWSRDRGGTEAFF. As DNA, the CDR3 is TGTGCCAGCAGTTGGAGTAGGGACAGGGGGGGCACTGAAGCTTTCTTT.

This clone occurred once. The chain uses TRBV19 and TRBJ1-1; D unclear. V lost 8 bases and J 2 bases, leaving 9 bases between the germline ends. Looked up from germline, CDR1 is LNHDA and CDR2 is SQIVND (reference sequence). CDR3 length equals 12 residues. The CDR3, as DNA: TGTGCCAGTCAGCGCAGCAACACTGAAGCTTTCTTT. Translated: CASQRSNTEAFF.

This rearrangement joins TRBV6-6 to TRBJ1-1; no clear D. V lost 5 bases to trimming and J lost 0 bases, with 10 bases between them. Germline-derived CDR1 and CDR2 are MNHNY and SVGAGI (reference sequence). The CDR3 loop spans 14 amino acids. This CDR3 reads CASSLGWMNTEAFF. CDR3 DNA sequence: TGTGCCAGCAGTCTAGGGTGGATGAACACTGAAGCTTTCTTT.

For this clone: Additional DNA sequences in this sample encode the identical CDR3. This chain connects TRBV5-1 to TRBJ1-2, with a weak D call TRBD1 (5 bases). The length of the CDR3 is 14 residues. CDR1 and CDR2 (germline): SGHRS, YFSETQ. Trimming shortened V by 2 bases and J by 2 bases, and 10 bases separated the two germline ends. The CDR3 region is CASSLDSSNYGYTF. The CDR3 nucleotides read TGCGCCAGCAGCTTAGACAGCTCAAACTATGGCTACACCTTC.